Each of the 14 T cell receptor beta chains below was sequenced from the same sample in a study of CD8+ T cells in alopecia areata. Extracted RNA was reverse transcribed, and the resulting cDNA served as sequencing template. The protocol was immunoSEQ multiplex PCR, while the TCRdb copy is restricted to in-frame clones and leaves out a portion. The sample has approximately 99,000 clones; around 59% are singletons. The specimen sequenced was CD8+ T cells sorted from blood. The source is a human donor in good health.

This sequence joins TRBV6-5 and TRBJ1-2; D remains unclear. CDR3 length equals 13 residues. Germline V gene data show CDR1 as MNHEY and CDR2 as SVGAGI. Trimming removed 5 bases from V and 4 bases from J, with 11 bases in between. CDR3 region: CASSPDGVYGYTF. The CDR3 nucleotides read TGTGCCAGCAGTCCGGACGGAGTCTATGGCTACACCTTC.

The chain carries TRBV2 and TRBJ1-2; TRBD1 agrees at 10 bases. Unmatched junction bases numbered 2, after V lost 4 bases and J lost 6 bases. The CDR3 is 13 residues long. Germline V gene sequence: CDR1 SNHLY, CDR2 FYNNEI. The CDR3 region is CASSAGTGDGYTF. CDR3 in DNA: TGTGCCAGCAGTGCCGGGACAGGGGATGGCTACACCTTC.

The CDR3 bases are TGTGCCAGCAGTGACACACCCTGGGACGCCCTGTTCGCAGATACGCAGTATTTT. Its protein is CASSDTPWDALFADTQYF. The V and J genes are TRBV6-1 and TRBJ2-3; D is tentatively TRBD1 or TRBD2 (5 bases each). The V gene lost 3 bases and the J gene lost 4 bases, with 23 bases spanning the gap. In germline, CDR1 is MNHNS, CDR2 SASEGT. This CDR3 is 18 amino acids long.

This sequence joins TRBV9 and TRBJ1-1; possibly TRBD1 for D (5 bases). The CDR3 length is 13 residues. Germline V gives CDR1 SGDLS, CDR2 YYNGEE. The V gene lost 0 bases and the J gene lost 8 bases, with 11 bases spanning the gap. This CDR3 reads CASSVGSRGEAFF. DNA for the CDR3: TGTGCCAGCAGCGTAGGGAGCCGGGGGGAAGCTTTCTTT.

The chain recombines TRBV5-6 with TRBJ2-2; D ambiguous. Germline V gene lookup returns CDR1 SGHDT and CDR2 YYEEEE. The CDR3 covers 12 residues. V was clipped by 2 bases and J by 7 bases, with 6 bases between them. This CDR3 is CASSFGDGELFF. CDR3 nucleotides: TGTGCCAGCAGCTTTGGGGACGGGGAGCTGTTTTTT.

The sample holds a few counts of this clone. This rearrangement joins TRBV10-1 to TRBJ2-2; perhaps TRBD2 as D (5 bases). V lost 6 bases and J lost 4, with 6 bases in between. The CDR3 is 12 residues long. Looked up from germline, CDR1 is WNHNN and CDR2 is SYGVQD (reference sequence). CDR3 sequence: CASSGITGELFF. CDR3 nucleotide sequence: TGCGCCAGCAGCGGGATCACCGGGGAGCTGTTTTTT.

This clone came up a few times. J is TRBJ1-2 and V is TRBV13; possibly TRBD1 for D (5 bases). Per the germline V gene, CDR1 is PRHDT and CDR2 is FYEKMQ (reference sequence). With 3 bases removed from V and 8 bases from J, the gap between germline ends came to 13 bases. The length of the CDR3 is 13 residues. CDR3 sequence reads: CASSLGRDLGYTF. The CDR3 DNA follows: TGTGCCAGCAGCTTGGGTAGGGACCTGGGCTACACCTTC.

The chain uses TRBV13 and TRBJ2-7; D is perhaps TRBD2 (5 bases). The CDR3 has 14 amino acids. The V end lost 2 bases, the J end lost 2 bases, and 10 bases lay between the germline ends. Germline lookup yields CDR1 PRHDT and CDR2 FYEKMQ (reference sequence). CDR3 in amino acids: CASSLRTGTYEQYF. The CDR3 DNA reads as TGTGCCAGCAGCTTAAGGACGGGAACCTACGAGCAGTACTTC. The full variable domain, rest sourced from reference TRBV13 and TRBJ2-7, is AAGVIQSPRHLIKEKRETATLKCYPIPRHDTVYWYQQGPGQDPQFLISFYEKMQSDKGSIPDRFSAQQFSDYHSELNMSSLELGDSALYFCASSLRTGTYEQYFGPGTRLTVT.

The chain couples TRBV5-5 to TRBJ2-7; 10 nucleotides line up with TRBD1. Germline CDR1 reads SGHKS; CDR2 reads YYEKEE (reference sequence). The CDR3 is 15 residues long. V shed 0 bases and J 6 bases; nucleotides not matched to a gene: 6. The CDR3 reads CASSLAGTGVIEQYF. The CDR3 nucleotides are TGTGCCAGCAGCTTGGCCGGGACAGGGGTGATCGAGCAGTACTTC.

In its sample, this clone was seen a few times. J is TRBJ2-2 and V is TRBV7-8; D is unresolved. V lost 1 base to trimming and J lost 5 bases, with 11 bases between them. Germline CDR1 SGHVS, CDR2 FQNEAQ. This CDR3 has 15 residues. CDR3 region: CASSLVAGLTGELFF. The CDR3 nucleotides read TGTGCCAGCAGCTTAGTGGCCGGCCTAACCGGGGAGCTGTTTTTT.

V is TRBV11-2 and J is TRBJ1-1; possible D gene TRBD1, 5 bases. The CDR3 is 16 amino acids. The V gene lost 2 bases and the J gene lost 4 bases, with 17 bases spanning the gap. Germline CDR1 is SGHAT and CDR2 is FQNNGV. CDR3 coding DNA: TGTGCCAGCAGCTTATTCCGGGGCGGGCGGGTCACTGAAGCTTTCTTT. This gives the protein CASSLFRGGRVTEAFF.

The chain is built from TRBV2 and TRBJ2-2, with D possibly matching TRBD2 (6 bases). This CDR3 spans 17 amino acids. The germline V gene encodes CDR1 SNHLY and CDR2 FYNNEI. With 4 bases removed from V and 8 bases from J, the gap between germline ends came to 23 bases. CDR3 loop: CASSAFGSGEQSGELFF. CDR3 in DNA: TGTGCCAGCAGTGCGTTCGGTAGCGGTGAGCAAAGTGGGGAGCTGTTTTTT.

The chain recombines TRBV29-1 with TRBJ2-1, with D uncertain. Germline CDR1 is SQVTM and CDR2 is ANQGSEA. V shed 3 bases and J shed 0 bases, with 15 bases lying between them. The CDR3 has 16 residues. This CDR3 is CSVDGLARSSYNEQFF. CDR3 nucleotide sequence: TGCAGCGTTGATGGGTTAGCTCGAAGCTCCTACAATGAGCAGTTCTTC.

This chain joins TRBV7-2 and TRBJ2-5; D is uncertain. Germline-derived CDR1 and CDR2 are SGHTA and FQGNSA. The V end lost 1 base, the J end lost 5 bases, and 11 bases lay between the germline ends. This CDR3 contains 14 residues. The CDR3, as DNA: TGTGCCAGCAGCTTAGATGCAGGCGCTGAGACCCAGTACTTC. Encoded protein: CASSLDAGAETQYF.